This entry features one TCR beta chain sequence. What it binds is unknown. This specimen belongs to a study of Ad26.COV2.S vaccination and SARS-CoV-2 variants. About the study: Dosing was one shot or two shots 56 days apart. Study-level findings and limits: Vaccine and placebo recipients had similar non-spike TCR breadth.

Treatment specified: some 19 received Ad26.COV2.S at low or high dose, single or two shots; about 5 received placebo; per-sample allocation not given. Vaccine and placebo recipients were sampled on day 63 after the first injection. Generated by immunoSEQ multiplex PCR, the TCRdb table keeps only in-frame clones and is missing some. This table has about 430,000 clones, around 90% appearing once. There are 13 residues in the CDR3. V lost 2 bases, J lost 4 bases, and 8 bases lay in between. Germline CDR1 reads GTSNPN; CDR2 reads SVGIG (reference sequence). The gene calls are TRBV30 and TRBJ1-4; the D is unclear. The sample consisted of peripheral blood, taken in a trial of Ad26.COV2.S vaccine versus placebo. This receptor was obtained from a person aged 18-60 years who received the Ad26.COV2.S COVID-19 vaccine or a placebo. CDR3 bases: TGTGCCTGGAGTCGGGCGATTAATGAAAAACTGTTTTTT. Translated: CAWSRAINEKLFF.